This T cell receptor beta chain stems from a study of tumor-infiltrating lymphocytes in primary liver carcinoma. The researchers produced TCR beta cDNA from 400 to 650 ng total RNA with a constant-region primer. Libraries for TCR beta were built through three nested multiplex PCR rounds, which together made up a slightly modified ARM-PCR procedure. Primers for the first two PCR rounds were TRBV1-TRBV30 forward primers and a C-beta reverse primer (about 9 cycles per round). TCRdb recomputed calls from the multiplex PCR reads with MiXCR, one row per CDR3 protein. The sample records 250,000 to 350,000 distinct CDR3 sequences, 50% to 60% being singletons. Germline DNA was extracted alongside blood RNA, which was obtained from unsorted whole blood. None of the patients had received treatment, and all had chronic HBV infection. Turning to this clonotype: Antigen unknown. This clone may be a read error of a much larger clone one base away.

Regarding the study as a whole: Tumor-blood pairs (like tumor-adjacent pairs) overlapped less than tumor region pairs did.

This CDR3 region has 12 residues. Per germline, CDR1 MNHNS and CDR2 SASEGT. V is TRBV6-1 and J is TRBJ1-1; D unclear. The TCR was taken from a woman between 25 and 40 years old with primary liver carcinoma and hepatitis B virus infection. The sequenced sample was peripheral blood. Here the CDR3 DNA reads TGTGCCAGCAGTGAAATAGAGTGGGAAGCTTACTTT. Protein product: CASSEIEWEAYF.